In this sample, the clone carrying this TCR beta chain turned up a few times. Its antigen is not known. The data stem from a study of blood T cells in healthy people across ages. Findings and caveats of the study: Estimated diversity, derived from one million T cells, was regarded as an underestimate. In the absence of known donor CMV status, changes in expanded clonotypes were possibly confounded.

Primers used in a second PCR of about 6 to 11 cycles were a sample-barcoded 5' primer and a J-beta primer mix. TCRdb ran MiXCR on the 5' RACE reads and lists one entry per CDR3 protein. The repertoire holds roughly 2 million distinct CDR3 sequences, with about 50% as singletons. V was pared by 3 bases and J by 5 bases, with 7 bases of the junction left unmatched. The CDR3 contains 14 residues. Germline assignment: CDR1 MNHEY and CDR2 SMNVEV (reference sequence). The receptor was isolated from a woman aged 40 to 50 in good health. The chain recombines TRBV27 with TRBJ2-7; TRBD1 aligns across 7 bases. Source material: blood. The CDR3 bases are TGTGCCAGCAGTTTCGGGCAGGGGGACAACGAGCAGTACTTC. Translation gives CASSFGQGDNEQYF.